This TCR beta chain appears in the sequencing data of a study of beta chain features in type 1 diabetes. General study results and limits: The question of HLA type influencing TCRB rearrangement was one that remained unresolved here. Researchers reported that naive, central memory and Treg TCRB repertoires appeared more similar in patients than in healthy donors.

The germline V gene has CDR1 LNHDA and CDR2 SQIVND (reference sequence). V was trimmed by 6 bases and J by 4 bases, leaving 20 bases between them. This CDR3 is 16 amino acids long. CD4+ naive, central memory, regulatory and stem cell-like memory subsets were isolated by sorting on CD45RO/CCR7/CD25/CD127/CD95/CD27. This clone was detected a few times. Its target is not known. The sequenced template was cDNA made from the entire isolated RNA. Read counts averaged approximately 3.5 million for samples of naive, central memory and regulatory T cells. Assay: immunoSEQ multiplex PCR; the TCRdb copy retains only in-frame clones and omits some. The table lists about 210,000 clones, approximately 11% of them singletons.

The sequenced material came from central memory CD4+ T cells from blood. The rearrangement joins TRBV19 to TRBJ2-3; D possibly corresponds to TRBD1 (5 bases). This sequence originates from a man aged 18-30 years in good health. CDR3 in DNA: TGTGCCAGTAGGGAAAACGGACACGACCCTGCAGATACGCAGTATTTT. Protein sequence: CASRENGHDPADTQYF.